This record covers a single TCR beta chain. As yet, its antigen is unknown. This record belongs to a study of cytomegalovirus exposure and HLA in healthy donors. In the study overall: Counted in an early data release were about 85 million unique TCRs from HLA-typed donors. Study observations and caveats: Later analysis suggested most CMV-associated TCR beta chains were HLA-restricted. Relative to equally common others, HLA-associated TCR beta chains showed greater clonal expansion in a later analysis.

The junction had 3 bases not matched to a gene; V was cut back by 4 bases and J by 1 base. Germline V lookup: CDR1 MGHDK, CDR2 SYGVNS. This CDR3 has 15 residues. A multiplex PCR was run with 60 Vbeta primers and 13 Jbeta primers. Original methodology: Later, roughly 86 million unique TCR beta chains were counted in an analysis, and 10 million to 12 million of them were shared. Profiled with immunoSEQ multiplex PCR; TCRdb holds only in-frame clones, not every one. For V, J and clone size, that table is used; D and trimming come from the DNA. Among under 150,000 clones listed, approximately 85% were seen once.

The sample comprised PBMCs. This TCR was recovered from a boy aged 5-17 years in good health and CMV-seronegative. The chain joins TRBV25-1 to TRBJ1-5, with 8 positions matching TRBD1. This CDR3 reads CASSGSGGSNQPQHF. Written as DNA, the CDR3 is TGTGCCAGCAGTGGATCAGGGGGCAGCAATCAGCCCCAGCATTTT.